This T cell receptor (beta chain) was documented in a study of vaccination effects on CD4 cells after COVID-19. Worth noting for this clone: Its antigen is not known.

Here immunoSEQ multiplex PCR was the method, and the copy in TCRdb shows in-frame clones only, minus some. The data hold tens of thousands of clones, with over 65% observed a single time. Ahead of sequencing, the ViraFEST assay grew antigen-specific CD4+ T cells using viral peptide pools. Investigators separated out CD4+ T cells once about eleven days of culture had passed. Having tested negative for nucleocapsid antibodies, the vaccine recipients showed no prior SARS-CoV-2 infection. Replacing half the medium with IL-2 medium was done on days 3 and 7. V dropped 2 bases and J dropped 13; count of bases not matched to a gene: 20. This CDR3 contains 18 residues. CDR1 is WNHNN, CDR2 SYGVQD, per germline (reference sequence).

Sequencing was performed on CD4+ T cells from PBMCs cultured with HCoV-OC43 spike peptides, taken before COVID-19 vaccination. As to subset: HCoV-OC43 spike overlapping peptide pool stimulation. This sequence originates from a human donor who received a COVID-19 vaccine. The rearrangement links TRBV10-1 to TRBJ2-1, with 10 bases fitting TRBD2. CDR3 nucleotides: TGCGCCAGCAGTGAGAGCGGGGGGGCCTCTCTCTCAATCCCCCCCCAGTTCTTC. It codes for CASSESGGASLSIPPQFF.